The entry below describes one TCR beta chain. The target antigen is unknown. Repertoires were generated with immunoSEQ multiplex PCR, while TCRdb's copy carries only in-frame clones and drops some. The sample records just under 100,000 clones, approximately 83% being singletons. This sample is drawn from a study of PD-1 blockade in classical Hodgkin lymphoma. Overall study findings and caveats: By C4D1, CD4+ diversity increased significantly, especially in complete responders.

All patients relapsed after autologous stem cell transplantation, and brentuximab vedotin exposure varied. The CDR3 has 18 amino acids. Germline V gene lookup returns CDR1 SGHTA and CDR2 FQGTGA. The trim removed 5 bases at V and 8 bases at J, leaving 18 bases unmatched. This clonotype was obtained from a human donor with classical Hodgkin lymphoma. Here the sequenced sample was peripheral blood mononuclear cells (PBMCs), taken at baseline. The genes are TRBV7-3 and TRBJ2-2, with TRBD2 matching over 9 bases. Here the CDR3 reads CASSPPGRAGGPSGELFF. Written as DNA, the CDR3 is TGTGCCAGCAGCCCCCCCGGACGGGCGGGAGGGCCTTCTGGGGAGCTGTTTTTT.